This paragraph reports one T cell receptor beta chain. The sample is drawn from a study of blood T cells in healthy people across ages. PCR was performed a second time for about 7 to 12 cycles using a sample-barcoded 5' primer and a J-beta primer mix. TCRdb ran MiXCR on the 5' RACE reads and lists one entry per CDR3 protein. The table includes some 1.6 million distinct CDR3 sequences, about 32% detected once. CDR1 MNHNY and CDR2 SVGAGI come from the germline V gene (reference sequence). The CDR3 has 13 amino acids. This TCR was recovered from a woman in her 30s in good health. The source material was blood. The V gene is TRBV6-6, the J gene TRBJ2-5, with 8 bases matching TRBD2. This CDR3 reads CVSTSGSRETQYF. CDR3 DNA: TGTGTATCGACCAGCGGGAGTCGAGAGACCCAGTACTTC.